This TCR beta chain originates from a study of shared clonotypes between healthy human individuals. Profiled with immunoSEQ multiplex PCR; TCRdb holds only in-frame clones, not every one. The table has 1 million to 1.2 million clones, about 72% seen once. V was clipped by 5 bases and J by 4 bases, with 14 bases between them. The CDR3 sequence is 14 residues long. The germline CDR1 and CDR2 sequences are SGHVS and FQNEAQ. The sequence derives from a man between 18 and 35 years old in good health. Some clones in this sample may be carry-over from other donors' samples. V usage is TRBV7-8 and J usage is TRBJ1-2; D gene ambiguous. Sequencing input: memory CD4+ T cells from PBMCs. Subset of the sample: CD45RA-negative fraction. CDR3: CASSGTGRSYGYTF. The CDR3 DNA sequence: TGTGCCAGCAGCGGCACCGGCCGCTCCTATGGCTACACCTTC.